The clone carrying this TCR beta chain has a handful of counts. Its antigen is undetermined. One entry per CDR3 protein results from TCRdb running MiXCR on the RT-PCR reads. The table lists more than 200,000 distinct CDR3 sequences, 12% of them singletons. These data belong to a study of response to subunit inactivated influenza vaccine. Study-level results: That few new T cells are recruited by each seasonal influenza vaccination was the authors' suggestion.

V lost 2 bases, J lost 1 base, and 7 bases stayed unmatched. Germline values: CDR1 DFQATT, CDR2 SNEGSKA (reference sequence). The CDR3 runs 16 residues. This specimen consisted of non-naive T cells sorted from PBMCs, obtained 14 to 15 days before vaccination. The rearrangement links TRBV20-1 to TRBJ2-3; 9 bases fit TRBD2. The source of this sequence is a man over 45 who received an inactivated influenza vaccine. The CDR3 loop reads CSARKALAGRTDTQYF. The DNA of the CDR3 is TGCAGTGCTAGAAAGGCACTAGCGGGCCGCACAGATACGCAGTATTTT.